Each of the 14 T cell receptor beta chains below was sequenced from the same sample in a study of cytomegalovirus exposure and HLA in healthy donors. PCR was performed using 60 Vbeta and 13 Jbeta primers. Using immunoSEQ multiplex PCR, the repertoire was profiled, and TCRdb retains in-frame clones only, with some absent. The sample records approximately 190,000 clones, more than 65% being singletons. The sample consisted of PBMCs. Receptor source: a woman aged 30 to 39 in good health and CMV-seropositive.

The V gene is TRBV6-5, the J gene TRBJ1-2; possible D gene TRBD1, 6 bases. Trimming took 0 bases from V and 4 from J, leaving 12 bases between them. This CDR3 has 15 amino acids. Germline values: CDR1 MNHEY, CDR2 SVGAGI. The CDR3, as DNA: TGTGCCAGCAGTTACTCGACAACAGGGTCCTATGGCTACACCTTC. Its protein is CASSYSTTGSYGYTF.

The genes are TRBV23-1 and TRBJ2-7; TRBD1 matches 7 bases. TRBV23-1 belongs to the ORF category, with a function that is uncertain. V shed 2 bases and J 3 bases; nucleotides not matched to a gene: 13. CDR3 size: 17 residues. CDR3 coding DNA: TGCGCCAGCAGTCAAAACGCCCGACAGGGATCCCTCTACGAGCAGTACTTC. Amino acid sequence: CASSQNARQGSLYEQYF.

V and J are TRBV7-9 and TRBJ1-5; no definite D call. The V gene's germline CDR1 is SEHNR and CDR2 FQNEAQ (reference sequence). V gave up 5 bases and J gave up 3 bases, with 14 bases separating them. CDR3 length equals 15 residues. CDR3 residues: CASSPDPGSNQPQHF. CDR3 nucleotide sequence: TGTGCCAGCAGCCCAGATCCCGGGTCCAATCAGCCCCAGCATTTT.

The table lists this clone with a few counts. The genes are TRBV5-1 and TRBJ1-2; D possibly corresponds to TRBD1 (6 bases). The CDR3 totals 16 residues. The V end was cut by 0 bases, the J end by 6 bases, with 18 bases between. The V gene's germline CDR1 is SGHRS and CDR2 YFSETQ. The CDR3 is CASSLALRDKAHGYTF. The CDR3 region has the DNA TGCGCCAGCAGCTTGGCCCTCCGGGACAAGGCTCATGGCTACACCTTC.

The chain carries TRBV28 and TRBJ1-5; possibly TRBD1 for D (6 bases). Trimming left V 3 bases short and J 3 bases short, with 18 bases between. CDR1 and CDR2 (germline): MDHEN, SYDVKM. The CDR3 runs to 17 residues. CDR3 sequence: CASSFEAGTFYNQPQHF. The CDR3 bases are TGTGCCAGCAGTTTTGAAGCCGGGACATTCTACAATCAGCCCCAGCATTTT.

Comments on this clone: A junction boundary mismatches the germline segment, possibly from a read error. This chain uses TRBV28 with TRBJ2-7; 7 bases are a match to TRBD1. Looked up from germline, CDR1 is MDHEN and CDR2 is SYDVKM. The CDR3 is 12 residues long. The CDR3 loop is CASSVGRDSHIF. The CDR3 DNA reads TGTGCCAGCAGTGTAGGACGGGACAGTCATATTTTC. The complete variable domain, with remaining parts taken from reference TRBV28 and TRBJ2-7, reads DVKVTQSSRYLVKRTGEKVFLECVQDMDHENMFWYRQDPGLGLRLIYFSYDVKMKEKGDIPEGYSVSREKKERFSLILESASTNQTSMYLCASSVGRDSHIFGPGTRLTVT.

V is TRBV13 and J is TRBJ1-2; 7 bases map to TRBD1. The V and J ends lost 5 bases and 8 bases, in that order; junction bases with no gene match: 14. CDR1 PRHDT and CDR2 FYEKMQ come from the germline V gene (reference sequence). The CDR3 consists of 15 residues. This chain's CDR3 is CASSLRGDSLLGYTF. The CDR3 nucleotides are TGTGCCAGCAGCCTTAGAGGGGACAGCCTCCTAGGCTACACCTTC.

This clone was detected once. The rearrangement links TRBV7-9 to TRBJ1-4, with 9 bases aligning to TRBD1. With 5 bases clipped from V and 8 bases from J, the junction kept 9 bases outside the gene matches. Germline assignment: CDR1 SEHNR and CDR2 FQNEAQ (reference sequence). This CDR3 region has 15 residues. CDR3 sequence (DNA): TGTGCCAGCAGCCCCAAACAGGGGGCACGCGAAAAACTGTTTTTT. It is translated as CASSPKQGAREKLFF.

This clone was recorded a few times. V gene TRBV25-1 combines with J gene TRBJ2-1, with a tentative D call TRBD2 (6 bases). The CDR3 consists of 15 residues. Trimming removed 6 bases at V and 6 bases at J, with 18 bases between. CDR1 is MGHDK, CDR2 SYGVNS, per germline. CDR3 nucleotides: TGTGCCAGCAGATATCACGCCGGACTACTCAATGAGCAGTTCTTC. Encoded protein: CASRYHAGLLNEQFF.

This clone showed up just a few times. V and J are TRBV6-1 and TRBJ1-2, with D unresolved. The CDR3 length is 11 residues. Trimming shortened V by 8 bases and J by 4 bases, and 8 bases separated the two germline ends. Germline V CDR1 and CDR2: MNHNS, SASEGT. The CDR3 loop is CASLRVYGYTF. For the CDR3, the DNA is TGTGCCAGCCTCCGGGTCTATGGCTACACCTTC.

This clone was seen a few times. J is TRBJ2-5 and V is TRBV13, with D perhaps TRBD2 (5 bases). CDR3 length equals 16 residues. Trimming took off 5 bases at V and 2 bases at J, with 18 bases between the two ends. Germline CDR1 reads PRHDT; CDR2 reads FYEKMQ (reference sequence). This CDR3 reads CASSLALWAEQETQYF. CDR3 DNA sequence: TGTGCCAGCAGCCTAGCCCTTTGGGCAGAGCAAGAGACCCAGTACTTC. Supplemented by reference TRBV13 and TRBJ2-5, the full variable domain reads AAGVIQSPRHLIKEKRETATLKCYPIPRHDTVYWYQQGPGQDPQFLISFYEKMQSDKGSIPDRFSAQQFSDYHSELNMSSLELGDSALYFCASSLALWAEQETQYFGPGTRLLVL.

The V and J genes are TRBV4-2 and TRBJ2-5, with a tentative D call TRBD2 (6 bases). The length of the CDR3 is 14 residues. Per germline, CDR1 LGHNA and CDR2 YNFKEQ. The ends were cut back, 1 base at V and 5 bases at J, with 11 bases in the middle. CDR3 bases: TGTGCCAGCAGCCAAGTGGGACTCGGGGAGACCCAGTACTTC. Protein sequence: CASSQVGLGETQYF.

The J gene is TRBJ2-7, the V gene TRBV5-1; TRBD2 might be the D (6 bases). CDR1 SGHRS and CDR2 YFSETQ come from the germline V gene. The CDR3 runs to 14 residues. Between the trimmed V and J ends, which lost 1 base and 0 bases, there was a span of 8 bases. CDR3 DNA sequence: TGCGCCAGCAGCTTGTCCGGGAGCTCCTACGAGCAGTACTTC. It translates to CASSLSGSSYEQYF.

The CDR3 region is CASSIRQVYNEQFF. In nucleotides, the CDR3 is TGTGCCAGTAGTATTAGGCAGGTTTACAATGAGCAGTTCTTC. This chain joins TRBV19 and TRBJ2-1; D is ambiguous. The CDR3 totals 14 residues. The germline CDR1 and CDR2 sequences are LNHDA and SQIVND (reference sequence). The V gene lost 3 bases and the J gene lost 4 bases, with 10 bases spanning the gap.